This TCR beta chain was documented in a study of cytomegalovirus exposure and HLA in healthy donors. Primers included in the PCR were 60 Vbeta and 13 Jbeta primers. Produced via immunoSEQ multiplex PCR; TCRdb's table is partial and in-frame only. The data contain some 200,000 clones, 65% to 90% of them seen just once; the ten biggest clones take up over 5.5%. V was pared by 0 bases and J by 5 bases, with 7 bases of the junction left unmatched. The CDR3 covers 15 residues. Germline-derived CDR1 and CDR2 are GTSNPN and SVGIG (reference sequence). The material sequenced was PBMCs. This TCR derives from a man aged 35 to 55 in good health and CMV-seropositive. V gene TRBV30 combines with J gene TRBJ1-5, with 7 bases aligning to TRBD1. The CDR3 DNA reads as TGTGCCTGGAGTGTAGGGGTAGGGGGCGATCAGCCCCAGCATTTT. It specifies CAWSVGVGGDQPQHF.